This T cell receptor beta chain is drawn from a study of blood T cell repertoires in COVID-19. Whole-study context: The analysed material was cDNA or gDNA that came from T cells, B-cell-depleted T cells, or PBMCs.

In the original analysis: Using reference gene primer amplification, nucleated cell counts were estimated. Only in-frame clones appear in the TCRdb table, and some are missing; sequencing was by immunoSEQ multiplex PCR. That table gives V, J and clone size, and the DNA gave D and trimming. The table shows around 400,000 clones, with roughly nine tenths occurring only once. The CDR3 contains 11 residues. Germline CDR1 is GTSNPN and CDR2 is SVGIG (reference sequence). V lost 7 bases and J 8 bases, leaving 14 bases between the germline ends. This TCR was recovered from a man aged 40-49 years with acute or convalescent COVID-19. The chain joins TRBV30 to TRBJ1-2; TRBD1 is a possible D gene (5 bases). The sequenced material came from peripheral blood. CDR3 residues: CASTLRVGYTF. The CDR3 DNA follows: TGTGCCTCAACCCTCAGGGTCGGCTACACCTTC.